The sequence of this TCR beta chain was determined in a study of blood T cell repertoires in COVID-19. Repertoires were generated with immunoSEQ multiplex PCR, while TCRdb's copy carries only in-frame clones and drops some. Of some 190,000 clones listed, approximately 80% were seen once; the top ten hold about 20%. Trimming shortened V by 0 bases and J by 0 bases, and 10 bases separated the two germline ends. From germline, CDR1 is KGHSH and CDR2 LQKENI. This CDR3 is 16 amino acids long. The V and J genes are TRBV18 and TRBJ2-3; D ambiguous. The specimen sequenced was peripheral blood. The clonotype originates from a human donor in a cohort sampled during active COVID-19. For the CDR3, the DNA is TGTGCCAGCTCACCACCCGACTGGAAGAGCACAGATACGCAGTATTTT. This translates into CASSPPDWKSTDTQYF.